This T cell receptor (beta chain) was identified during a study of blood T cell repertoires in COVID-19. The overall study: In each case, the material was cDNA or gDNA derived from T cells, B-cell-depleted T cells, or PBMCs.

Some clones are missing from TCRdb's copy, which holds only in-frame ones; the method was immunoSEQ multiplex PCR. This table has 55,000 to 75,000 clones, around 86% appearing once. Germline CDR1 is SGHTA and CDR2 is FQGNSA. V lost 5 bases and J lost 3; bases outside the gene matches: 5. This CDR3 region has 15 residues. Sequencing was carried out using peripheral blood. J is TRBJ2-1 and V is TRBV7-2; TRBD1 aligns across 9 bases. The origin of this receptor is a middle-aged man with active COVID-19. CDR3 sequence: CASSGRDRVYNEQFF. The CDR3 region has the DNA TGTGCCAGCAGCGGCCGGGACAGGGTCTACAATGAGCAGTTCTTC.